Below, 29 T cell receptor beta chains from the same sample are listed, as sequenced in a study of T cell repertoires in cytomegalovirus infection. TCRdb reprocessed the reads with MiXCR, giving one entry per CDR3 protein. The table lists about 470,000 distinct CDR3 sequences, more than 40% of them singletons. Their specific antigens are unknown. The sequences come from cultured PBMCs, collected from culture after CMV antigen stimulation. The receptors come from a human donor in good health (CMV status not recorded). Some clones in this sample may be carry-over from other donors' samples.

This clonotype has only a few counts. The chain couples TRBV7-8 to TRBJ1-5, with 7 bases fitting TRBD1. V was clipped by 4 bases and J by 3 bases; unmatched bases: 6. Per the germline V gene, CDR1 is SGHVS and CDR2 is FQNEAQ. CDR3 length: 15 amino acids. The CDR3 nucleotides are TGTGCCAGCAGCTCTACGGGACAGCTCAATCAGCCCCAGCATTTT. Translation gives CASSSTGQLNQPQHF.

This clonotype was recorded at least ten times. The rearrangement links TRBV7-2 to TRBJ2-3; D perhaps matches TRBD2 (6 bases). Looked up from germline, CDR1 is SGHTA and CDR2 is FQGNSA. This CDR3 comprises 14 residues. V lost 5 bases and J lost 6, with 15 bases in between. This chain's CDR3 is CASSPGRSADTQYF. CDR3 sequence (DNA): TGTGCCAGCAGCCCGGGGAGGTCCGCGGATACGCAGTATTTT.

In its sample, this clonotype was seen a few times. The genes are TRBV6-1 and TRBJ2-7; a possible D gene is TRBD1 (6 bases). Germline CDR1 MNHNS, CDR2 SASEGT. The CDR3 has 12 residues. V was pared by 2 bases and J by 9 bases, with 11 bases between. This CDR3 reads CASSESPDRQYF. In DNA form, the CDR3 reads TGTGCCAGCAGTGAAAGCCCGGACAGGCAGTACTTC.

This clonotype was seen a few times. This chain joins TRBV11-2 and TRBJ1-2; 8 bases are shared with TRBD1. This CDR3 is built from 15 residues. J lost 8 bases, V lost 5 bases, and 13 bases had no gene match. From germline, CDR1 is SGHAT and CDR2 FQNNGV. CDR3 nucleotide sequence: TGTGCCAGCAGCACGGACAGGGTGGGGTTCGGGGGCTACACCTTC. Translated: CASSTDRVGFGGYTF. Full variable domain (rest looked up from reference TRBV11-2 and TRBJ1-2): EAGVAQSPRYKIIEKRQSVAFWCNPISGHATLYWYQQILGQGPKLLIQFQNNGVVDDSQLPKDRFSAERLKGVDSTLKIQPAKLEDSAVYLCASSTDRVGFGGYTFGSGTRLTVV.

The rearrangement joins TRBV6-8 to TRBJ1-4; 9 positions agree with TRBD1. CDR3 length equals 14 residues. The V and J ends lost 6 bases and 7 bases, in that order; junction bases with no gene match: 6. CDR1 and CDR2 (germline): MNHGY, SAAAGT. CDR3 nucleotide sequence: TGTGCCAGCAGAAACACAGGGGGCCCTGAAAAACTGTTTTTT. Its protein is CASRNTGGPEKLFF.

The rearrangement joins TRBV6-2 or TRBV6-3 to TRBJ2-7; TRBD2 is a possible D gene (6 bases). Germline V lookup: CDR1 MNHEY, CDR2 SVGEGT. V lost 6 bases and J 2 bases, leaving 26 bases between the germline ends. The length of the CDR3 is 18 residues. CDR3 amino acids: CASSRLSSVGTHAYEQYF. The CDR3 DNA is TGTGCCAGCAGCCGCTTGTCGTCGGTCGGGACTCATGCCTACGAGCAGTACTTC.

As to this clonotype: This CDR3 is missing its conserved last phenylalanine or tryptophan, likely due to a read error. V usage is TRBV7-4 and J usage is TRBJ2-3; perhaps TRBD2 as D (7 bases). The CDR3 extends over 16 amino acids. The V gene lost 5 bases and the J gene lost 2 bases, with 17 bases spanning the gap. Germline V lookup: CDR1 SGHVT, CDR2 SQSDAQ. This CDR3 is CASSPQGGIATDTQYL. DNA of the CDR3: TGTGCCAGCAGCCCACAGGGAGGGATCGCCACAGATACGCAGTATCTT.

In its sample, this clonotype was seen a few times. The V call is TRBV6-5, the J call TRBJ2-1, with a weak D call TRBD1 (6 bases). The germline gives CDR1 MNHEY, CDR2 SVGAGI. V dropped 3 bases and J dropped 3 bases, with 12 bases sitting between them. The CDR3 has 15 residues. The CDR3 DNA reads as TGTGCCAGCAGTTATGACAGGACCCACTACAATGAGCAGTTCTTC. Protein sequence: CASSYDRTHYNEQFF.

This clonotype was detected ten times or more. This rearrangement joins TRBV7-9 to TRBJ2-1; no clear D. The V end lost 6 bases, the J end lost 7 bases, and 4 bases lay between the germline ends. The V gene's germline CDR1 is SEHNR and CDR2 FQNEAQ (reference sequence). This CDR3 is 10 amino acids long. CDR3 residues: CASSFNEQFF. CDR3 sequence (DNA): TGTGCCAGCAGTTTTAATGAGCAGTTCTTC.

In DNA, the CDR3 is TGTGCCAGCAGCCAACTAGCGGAAGAGACCCAGTACTTC. Amino acid sequence: CASSQLAEETQYF. The chain carries TRBV5-4 and TRBJ2-5; 8 bases align to TRBD2. The V and J ends lost 4 bases and 3 bases, in that order; junction bases with no gene match: 2. CDR1 SGHNT and CDR2 YYREEE come from the germline V gene (reference sequence). This CDR3 is 13 amino acids long.

This clonotype was recorded a few times. The rearrangement uses TRBV27 and TRBJ1-1; unclear D gene. Trimming removed 6 bases from V and 0 bases from J, with 8 bases in between. From germline, CDR1 is MNHEY and CDR2 SMNVEV (reference sequence). The CDR3 length is 13 residues. CDR3 sequence: CASRYTLNTEAFF. In DNA form, the CDR3 reads TGTGCCAGCAGATACACTTTGAACACTGAAGCTTTCTTT.

V is TRBV10-3 and J is TRBJ2-3, with TRBD2 matching 11 bases. V shed 6 bases, J shed 4 bases, and the junction held 6 bases outside the gene matches. Germline V gives CDR1 ENHRY, CDR2 SYGVKD. CDR3 size: 15 residues. The CDR3 DNA reads as TGTGCCATCAGGGAACTAGCGGGAGAAGCAGATACGCAGTATTTT. It encodes CAIRELAGEADTQYF.

This clonotype was counted a few times. The rearrangement uses TRBV24-1 and TRBJ2-7, with a tentative D call TRBD2 (7 bases). Trimming removed 4 bases from V and 3 bases from J, with 15 bases in between. Germline V CDR1 and CDR2: KGHDR, SFDVKD. The CDR3 is 15 amino acids. In DNA form, the CDR3 reads TGTGCCACCAGTGACCCGGGGAGGGGGATCTACGAGCAGTACTTC. Its protein product is CATSDPGRGIYEQYF.

The chain is built from TRBV15 and TRBJ1-1, with D perhaps matching TRBD1 (5 bases). This CDR3 is built from 14 residues. In germline, CDR1 is LNHNV, CDR2 YYDKDF (reference sequence). V lost 1 base and J 11 bases, leaving 17 bases between the germline ends. The CDR3 loop reads CATSRGRGEGEAFF. The CDR3 DNA is TGTGCCACCAGCAGAGGTCGAGGGGAAGGGGAGGCTTTCTTT.

The rearrangement uses TRBV5-5 and TRBJ1-1; TRBD1 is a possible D gene (6 bases). The V gene lost 4 bases and the J gene lost 4 bases, with 14 bases spanning the gap. CDR3 size: 14 residues. Germline CDR1 and CDR2: SGHKS and YYEKEE (reference sequence). CDR3 protein: CASSGGAGPTEAFF. CDR3 in DNA: TGTGCCAGCAGCGGGGGGGCGGGGCCCACTGAAGCTTTCTTT.

CDR3 nucleotides: TGTGCCTGGAGAGCGGACAGTTACACTGAAGCTTTCTTT. Translating it yields CAWRADSYTEAFF. This chain uses TRBV30 with TRBJ1-1; TRBD1 is a possible D gene (6 bases). Germline V gene lookup returns CDR1 GTSNPN and CDR2 SVGIG (reference sequence). Trimming stripped 3 bases from V and 3 bases from J, with 11 bases between. The CDR3 contains 13 residues. The full variable domain, in which reference TRBV30 and TRBJ1-1 provide the parts outside the CDR3, is SQTIHQWPATLVQPVGSPLSLECTVEGTSNPNLYWYRQAAGRGLQLLFYSVGIGQISSEVPQNLSASRPQDRQFILSSKKLLLSDSGFYLCAWRADSYTEAFFGQGTRLTVV.

This clonotype was seen a few times. The chain is built from TRBV7-2 and TRBJ1-5; no clear D. The germline V gene encodes CDR1 SGHTA and CDR2 FQGNSA. The CDR3 has 15 amino acids. Trimming removed 5 bases from V and 1 base from J, with 12 bases in between. The CDR3 bases are TGTGCCAGCAGCCCCCCCGGGAGCAGCAATCAGCCCCAGCATTTT. Translated: CASSPPGSSNQPQHF.

This clonotype was counted only a few times. This chain links TRBV7-2 with TRBJ1-1; D ambiguous. CDR3 length equals 13 residues. Trimming took 3 bases from V and 0 from J, leaving 5 bases between them. Germline V CDR1 and CDR2: SGHTA, FQGNSA. The CDR3 sequence: CASSFYVNTEAFF. DNA for the CDR3: TGTGCCAGCAGCTTTTATGTGAACACTGAAGCTTTCTTT.

The sample holds a few counts of this clonotype. The chain recombines TRBV28 with TRBJ2-5, with 8 bases aligning to TRBD2. The CDR3 spans 13 residues. V shed 8 bases and J 6 bases; nucleotides not matched to a gene: 8. Per the germline V gene, CDR1 is MDHEN and CDR2 is SYDVKM. The CDR3 reads CASPTERGKTQYF. The DNA of the CDR3 is TGTGCCAGCCCCACGGAGCGGGGGAAGACCCAGTACTTC.

This clonotype has just a few counts. V and J are TRBV4-1 and TRBJ1-4, with D perhaps TRBD1 (5 bases). Germline V gene sequence: CDR1 MGHRA, CDR2 YSYEKL. The germline V and J ends were trimmed by 2 bases and 6 bases, with 13 bases remaining between them. The length of the CDR3 is 15 residues. CDR3: CASSQRSRDYEKLFF. CDR3 DNA: TGCGCCAGCAGCCAAAGATCCAGGGATTATGAAAAACTGTTTTTT.

Comment on this clonotype: Compared with germline, one end of the junction differs, possibly owing to a read error. V and J are TRBV7-2 and TRBJ2-7, with D hard to call. Looked up from germline, CDR1 is SGHTA and CDR2 is FQGNSA. The CDR3 runs to 13 residues. In DNA, the CDR3 is TGTGCCAGCAGCTTGGACGGATCCTACGAGCCGTACTTC. Translated, it gives CASSLDGSYEPYF.

This chain joins TRBV7-2 and TRBJ2-1, with TRBD2 identical over 8 bases. CDR3 length: 16 residues. Germline CDR1 and CDR2: SGHTA and FQGNSA. The J segment lost 7 bases and the V segment lost 2 bases, leaving 10 bases of the junction unmatched. CDR3 sequence: CASSLSPVASGNEQFF. The CDR3 region has the DNA TGTGCCAGCAGCTTATCCCCCGTGGCTAGCGGGAATGAGCAGTTCTTC.

V gene TRBV7-9 combines with J gene TRBJ2-2, with TRBD1 matching 11 bases. There are 15 residues in the CDR3. After removal of 8 bases from V and 7 bases from J, the junction contained 9 bases not matched to a gene. Germline CDR1 and CDR2: SEHNR and FQNEAQ (reference sequence). In DNA, the CDR3 is TGTGCCAGCCAATCGGGACAGGGGGTCCGCGGGGAGCTGTTTTTT. The encoded protein is CASQSGQGVRGELFF. Full variable domain (remainder filled in from reference TRBV7-9 and TRBJ2-2): DTGVSQNPRHKITKRGQNVTFRCDPISEHNRLYWYRQTLGQGPEFLTYFQNEAQLEKSRLLSDRFSAERPKGSFSTLEIQRTEQGDSAMYLCASQSGQGVRGELFFGEGSRLTVL.

The chain combines TRBV7-2 with TRBJ2-3; D is perhaps TRBD2 (6 bases). Germline CDR1 SGHTA, CDR2 FQGNSA. There are 14 residues in the CDR3. V was cut by 4 bases and J by 4 bases, with 12 bases left in between. CDR3: CASSSAGPSDTQYF. The CDR3 DNA is TGTGCCAGCAGCTCGGCGGGGCCGTCAGATACGCAGTATTTT.

This clonotype was recorded a few times. This chain connects TRBV11-2 to TRBJ1-6; D is unresolved. Germline V lookup: CDR1 SGHAT, CDR2 FQNNGV. This CDR3 spans 13 amino acids. Trimming stripped 11 bases from V and 9 bases from J, with 17 bases between. The CDR3 bases are TGTGCCGGCGGCCGGGGAAGTGGTTCACCCCTCCACTTT. Translated, it gives CAGGRGSGSPLHF.

This clonotype has a handful of counts. The chain links TRBV12-3 or TRBV12-4 to TRBJ2-7; 9 bases agree with TRBD1. V gave up 5 bases and J gave up 6 bases; unmatched junction bases: 8. This CDR3 spans 14 amino acids. CDR3 sequence reads: CASSEWTGDGEQYF. The CDR3 DNA is TGTGCCAGCAGTGAATGGACAGGGGACGGCGAGCAGTACTTC.

The CDR3 spells CASSLTGRRSTDTQYF. CDR3 coding DNA: TGTGCCAGCAGTTTAACAGGGCGGCGGAGCACAGATACGCAGTATTTT. This chain uses TRBV27 with TRBJ2-3; TRBD1 might be the D (6 bases). This CDR3 contains 16 residues. V lost 2 bases and J lost 0, with 12 bases in between. Germline CDR1 and CDR2: MNHEY and SMNVEV (reference sequence).

This clonotype turned up a few times. The chain uses TRBV19 and TRBJ1-1; 10 bases are a match to TRBD1. Looked up from germline, CDR1 is LNHDA and CDR2 is SQIVND (reference sequence). The CDR3 loop spans 16 amino acids. Losses at the gene ends were 6 bases for V and 6 bases for J; bases not matched to a gene: 13. CDR3 loop: CASRPYSAGQGAEAFF. In DNA, the CDR3 is TGTGCCAGTAGACCCTACTCCGCCGGACAGGGGGCTGAAGCTTTCTTT.

This chain connects TRBV10-3 to TRBJ2-1; D is undetermined. Germline V lookup: CDR1 ENHRY, CDR2 SYGVKD. The CDR3 sequence is 16 residues long. V gave up 0 bases and J gave up 1 base, with 10 bases separating them. CDR3 DNA sequence: TGTGCCATCAGTGAGTCAAACAGCCTTTCCTACAATGAGCAGTTCTTC. This codes for CAISESNSLSYNEQFF.